This is a list of T cell receptor beta chains from one sample in a study of T cells in Graves' hyperthyroidism and ophthalmopathy. MiXCR, run by TCRdb on the multiplex PCR reads, gives a single entry per CDR3 protein. The table includes fewer than 300,000 distinct CDR3 sequences, 25% to 30% detected once. Sequenced input: blood. These TCRs come from a middle-aged man with Graves' hyperthyroidism that later progressed to Graves' ophthalmopathy. Both conserved end residues are part of each CDR3. Fields, in order: D gene, J gene, V gene, clone size, CDR3 DNA, CDR3 protein. A D gene is named only where the DNA matches it firmly. Size is omitted from some rows. Given values are once, few, many or a class for expanded clones.

D: NA
J: TRBJ1-5
V: TRBV11-2
size: many
DNA: TGTGCCAGCAGCTTAGTGTGGGACAAGGACAGTTATAGCAATCAGCCCCAGCATTTT
CDR3: CASSLVWDKDSYSNQPQHF

D: TRBD2
J: TRBJ2-3
V: TRBV12-3/TRBV12-4
size: many
DNA: TGTGCCAGCAGATCTAGCGGGGGAACGCAGTATTTT
CDR3: CASRSSGGTQYF

D: TRBD2
J: TRBJ2-2
V: TRBV19
size: NA
DNA: TGTGCCAGTACGGCTAGCGGGACCGCGAACACCGGGGAGCTGTTTTTT
CDR3: CASTASGTANTGELFF

D: NA
J: TRBJ1-5
V: TRBV30
size: many
DNA: TGTGCCTGGAGTCCGGACAGTTATCAGCCCCAGCATTTT
CDR3: CAWSPDSYQPQHF

D: TRBD2
J: TRBJ2-7
V: TRBV11-2
size: NA
DNA: TGTGCCAGCGGCTTAGAACTAGCGGAAACCTACGAGCAGTACTTC
CDR3: CASGLELAETYEQYF

D: TRBD2
J: TRBJ2-7
V: TRBV10-2
size: many
DNA: TGCGCCAGCAGAGGCCTTTCGGGACTAGCGGGAGGATCCTACGAGCAGTACTTC
CDR3: CASRGLSGLAGGSYEQYF

D: NA
J: TRBJ2-7
V: TRBV14
size: once
DNA: TGTGCCAGCAGCCAAGATTCATCCCGCGGTTACTACGAGCAGTACTTC
CDR3: CASSQDSSRGYYEQYF

D: TRBD2
J: TRBJ2-4
V: TRBV28
size: many
DNA: TGTGCCAGCAGTGGGACTAGCGGGAGGGCCGACATTCAGTACTTC
CDR3: CASSGTSGRADIQYF

D: TRBD1
J: TRBJ2-7
V: TRBV6-1
size: once
DNA: TGTGCCAGCAGCGGGACCGGGACAGGCGGACCCGAGCAGTACTTC
CDR3: CASSGTGTGGPEQYF

D: NA
J: TRBJ1-5
V: TRBV10-3
size: many
DNA: TGTGCCATCAGTGAGAGGGCAGGTTGGAGCAATCAGCCCCAGCATTTT
CDR3: CAISERAGWSNQPQHF

D: TRBD1
J: TRBJ1-1
V: TRBV19
size: many
DNA: TGTGCCAGTAGTCCCAGTTTAGGGACAGAGCCCGCTGAAGCTTTCTTT
CDR3: CASSPSLGTEPAEAFF

D: TRBD1
J: TRBJ2-7
V: TRBV12-3/TRBV12-4
size: many
DNA: TGTGCCAGCAGCCAACGACAGGGGGCATCCTACGAGCAGTACTTC
CDR3: CASSQRQGASYEQYF

D: TRBD1
J: TRBJ2-4
V: TRBV30
size: many
DNA: TGTGCCTGGAGGGGACAGCTAAACATTCAGTACTTC
CDR3: CAWRGQLNIQYF

D: TRBD2
J: TRBJ2-4
V: TRBV11-2
size: many
DNA: TGTGCCAGCAGCCTTATCCCGGGAGGCGGCAAAAACATTCAGTACTTC
CDR3: CASSLIPGGGKNIQYF

D: NA
J: TRBJ1-2
V: TRBV6-2/TRBV6-3
size: NA
DNA: TGTGCCAGCAGTTACTCGGCCGGGGGAGGCTACACCTTC
CDR3: CASSYSAGGGYTF

D: NA
J: TRBJ1-1
V: TRBV28
size: once
DNA: TGTGCCAGCAGCCCGACAGCCGCGACAGCTTTCTTT
CDR3: CASSPTAATAFF

D: TRBD1
J: TRBJ2-7
V: TRBV6-2/TRBV6-3
size: many
DNA: TGTGCCGCCTCGGACAGGGTCTACGAGCAGTACTTC
CDR3: CAASDRVYEQYF

D: NA
J: TRBJ2-7
V: TRBV15
size: many
DNA: TGTGCCACCAGCAGAAGCGGGTCTACCTACGAGCAGTACTTC
CDR3: CATSRSGSTYEQYF

D: NA
J: TRBJ2-2
V: TRBV7-2
size: many
DNA: TGTGCCAGCAGCTTTAGGATCCCCGGGGAGCTGTTTTTT
CDR3: CASSFRIPGELFF

D: NA
J: TRBJ1-2
V: TRBV5-1
size: many
DNA: TGCGCCAGCAGAATCGACGGAGATAACTATGGCTACACCTTC
CDR3: CASRIDGDNYGYTF

D: NA
J: TRBJ2-7
V: TRBV4-2
size: few
DNA: TGTGCCAGCAGCCAAGCACAGGGGAGGGGCCTAGCATACTCCTACGAGCAGTACTTC
CDR3: CASSQAQGRGLAYSYEQYF

D: NA
J: TRBJ1-1
V: TRBV29-1
size: NA
DNA: TGCAGCGTTGAATCAGGGATGGACACTGAAGCTTTCTTT
CDR3: CSVESGMDTEAFF

D: TRBD1
J: TRBJ2-5
V: TRBV28
size: many
DNA: TGTGCCAGCAGTTCACACCGCGGGACAGGACAAGAGACCCAGTACTTC
CDR3: CASSSHRGTGQETQYF

D: NA
J: TRBJ2-5
V: TRBV28
size: NA
DNA: TGTGCCAGCAGTTCCCGACGGAGGTACCAAGAGACCCAGTACTTC
CDR3: CASSSRRRYQETQYF

D: TRBD1
J: TRBJ1-1
V: TRBV12-3/TRBV12-4
size: many
DNA: TGTGCCAGTAGTTGGGGACAGGGGAAGAACACTGAAGCTTTCTTT
CDR3: CASSWGQGKNTEAFF

D: NA
J: TRBJ1-4
V: TRBV28
size: NA
DNA: TGTGCCAGCAAATTAGGAAGCGCAACTAATGAAAAACTGTTTTTT
CDR3: CASKLGSATNEKLFF

D: NA
J: TRBJ1-5
V: TRBV12-3/TRBV12-4
size: many
DNA: TGTGCCAGCAGTTTACGACAAAGCAATCAGCCCCAGCATTTT
CDR3: CASSLRQSNQPQHF

D: NA
J: TRBJ1-2
V: TRBV27
size: many
DNA: NA
CDR3: CASSSSTGNYGYTF

D: NA
J: TRBJ2-5
V: TRBV6-5
size: once
DNA: TGTGCCAGCAGTTACTTGGGGGGCCAAGAGACCCAGTACTTC
CDR3: CASSYLGGQETQYF

D: NA
J: TRBJ2-7
V: TRBV5-1
size: many
DNA: TGCGCCAGCAGCGCACCAGGGGAAGGCGAGCAGTACTTC
CDR3: CASSAPGEGEQYF

D: TRBD2
J: TRBJ2-2
V: TRBV12-3/TRBV12-4
size: many
DNA: TGTGCCAGCAGACCACTAGCGGGAGTTATGACCGGGGAGCTGTTTTTT
CDR3: CASRPLAGVMTGELFF

D: NA
J: TRBJ2-7
V: TRBV28
size: once
DNA: TGTGCCAGCAGTCCAACGGGGGCTTACTTCTACGAGCAGTACTTC
CDR3: CASSPTGAYFYEQYF

D: TRBD1
J: TRBJ1-1
V: TRBV5-1
size: many
DNA: TGCGCCAGCAGCTCGCGAGCACCGGGACAGGGATATTACAGGGCTGAAGCTTTCTTT
CDR3: CASSSRAPGQGYYRAEAFF

D: NA
J: TRBJ2-7
V: TRBV6-2/TRBV6-3
size: NA
DNA: TGTGCCAGCAGCTTAAATTCAGGAACCTACTACGAGCAGTACTTC
CDR3: CASSLNSGTYYEQYF

D: NA
J: TRBJ2-7
V: TRBV5-1
size: many
DNA: TGCGCCAGCAGCTTGGGGACGCTCTCCTACGAGCAGTACTTC
CDR3: CASSLGTLSYEQYF

D: NA
J: TRBJ1-2
V: TRBV11-2
size: many
DNA: TGTGCCAGCAGGAAACTGCGGGGGCGGACTAACTATGGCTACACCTTC
CDR3: CASRKLRGRTNYGYTF

D: NA
J: TRBJ2-7
V: TRBV2
size: many
DNA: TGTGCCAGCAGAGCCGCGGCAGGGTACGACGAGCAGTACTTC
CDR3: CASRAAAGYDEQYF

D: NA
J: TRBJ2-7
V: TRBV28
size: few
DNA: TGTGCCAGCGTCACGGCGGACGACTACGAGCAGTACTTC
CDR3: CASVTADDYEQYF

D: TRBD1
J: TRBJ1-5
V: TRBV7-8
size: many
DNA: TGTGCCAGCAGCTTAGACGGACAGGGAAATCAGCCCCAGCATTTT
CDR3: CASSLDGQGNQPQHF

D: NA
J: TRBJ1-1
V: TRBV16
size: many
DNA: TGTGCCAGCAGCCAGGGGGGAAGGTTCACTGAAGCTTTCTTT
CDR3: CASSQGGRFTEAFF

D: NA
J: TRBJ1-1
V: TRBV18
size: many
DNA: TGTGCCAGCTCACCACCGGGAAGTCTAAACACTGAAGCTTTCTTT
CDR3: CASSPPGSLNTEAFF

D: TRBD1
J: TRBJ2-7
V: TRBV29-1
size: many
DNA: TGCAGCGTTGAGGTTGGACAGGGTAATGCCTACGAGCAGTACTTC
CDR3: CSVEVGQGNAYEQYF

D: NA
J: TRBJ2-7
V: TRBV27
size: NA
DNA: TGTGCCAGCAGTTCGTTTAGTGCGGGATGGGGAAGCTCCTACGAGCAGTACTTC
CDR3: CASSSFSAGWGSSYEQYF

D: NA
J: TRBJ1-1
V: TRBV29-1
size: many
DNA: TGCAGCGTTCGGACAGCGCTAAACACTGAAGCTTTCTTT
CDR3: CSVRTALNTEAFF

D: NA
J: TRBJ2-7
V: TRBV18
size: many
DNA: TGTGCCAGCTCCCAGAACGGGTTGGAGCAGTACTTC
CDR3: CASSQNGLEQYF

D: NA
J: TRBJ2-7
V: TRBV6-2/TRBV6-3
size: NA
DNA: TGTGCCAGCAGTTACTCGAGGAGGCCGGGACAACCTTCCTACGAGCAGTACTTC
CDR3: CASSYSRRPGQPSYEQYF

D: NA
J: TRBJ2-5
V: TRBV5-1
size: many
DNA: TGCGCCAGCAGCCTCAGCCGGGCTCAAGAGACCCAGTACTTC
CDR3: CASSLSRAQETQYF

D: NA
J: TRBJ1-1
V: TRBV28
size: few
DNA: TGTGCCAGCAGCAGCCCCGGGTCTCTGAACTCTGAAGCTTTCTTT
CDR3: CASSSPGSLNSEAFF

D: TRBD1
J: TRBJ2-7
V: TRBV29-1
size: many
DNA: TGCAGCGTCCTTCGACAGGGTGATTACGAGCAGTACTTC
CDR3: CSVLRQGDYEQYF

D: NA
J: TRBJ2-7
V: TRBV4-1
size: many
DNA: TGCGCCAGCAGCCAAAGTCATAGCTTGGACGAGCAGTACTTC
CDR3: CASSQSHSLDEQYF

D: NA
J: TRBJ2-7
V: TRBV6-2/TRBV6-3
size: many
DNA: TGTGCCAGCAGTGGTCCTCCCGGCCTCTACGAGCAGTACTTC
CDR3: CASSGPPGLYEQYF

D: NA
J: TRBJ2-7
V: TRBV11-2
size: NA
DNA: TGTGCCAGCAGCGGGGCCCTGGGTAGCGAGCAGTACTTC
CDR3: CASSGALGSEQYF

D: TRBD1
J: TRBJ2-4
V: TRBV11-1
size: once
DNA: TGTGCCAGCAGCCTATACAGGGGCGCCAAAAACATTCAGTACTTC
CDR3: CASSLYRGAKNIQYF

D: NA
J: TRBJ1-3
V: TRBV18
size: many
DNA: TGTGCCAGCTCACCACCGGACAGCCCAGACACCATATATTTT
CDR3: CASSPPDSPDTIYF

D: NA
J: TRBJ2-2
V: TRBV19
size: NA
DNA: TGTGCCAGTAGTATAATTTGGGCCGGGGAGCTGTTTTTT
CDR3: CASSIIWAGELFF

D: TRBD1
J: TRBJ1-1
V: TRBV6-2/TRBV6-3
size: NA
DNA: TGTGCCAGCACCGGACCGGGACAGGGGAGTGGTTCCCCAATGAACACTGAAGCTTTCTTT
CDR3: CASTGPGQGSGSPMNTEAFF

D: NA
J: TRBJ1-1
V: TRBV5-1
size: many
DNA: TGCGCCAGCAGCTGGTCTTCGGGAGGCCTTATCACTGAAGCTTTCTTT
CDR3: CASSWSSGGLITEAFF

D: NA
J: TRBJ1-1
V: TRBV28
size: many
DNA: TGTGCCAGCAGTTTAGGGACGAAGCGAGCTTTCTTT
CDR3: CASSLGTKRAFF

D: NA
J: TRBJ2-7
V: TRBV6-5
size: many
DNA: TGTGCCAGCAGTTACCCTTCAACGGACAGTCCCCCGAGCTACGAGCAGTACTTC
CDR3: CASSYPSTDSPPSYEQYF